A single sample gave rise to the 23 T cell receptor beta chains below, sequenced in a study of lymphopenia after photon versus proton radiotherapy. Method: immunoSEQ multiplex PCR; TCRdb's copy keeps in-frame clones and lacks some. The top ten clones hold around 2.1% of a sample with about 55,000 clones, 65% to 85% of them seen once. Sequences were derived from peripheral blood, sampled from a patient treated with proton-based radiotherapy. The receptor set was obtained from a man aged 55 to 70 with pancreatic cancer.

V and J are TRBV6-5 and TRBJ1-1, with D hard to call. The CDR3 has 11 residues. Germline loops: CDR1 MNHEY, CDR2 SVGAGI. V lost 5 bases, J lost 8 bases, and 9 bases lay in between. CDR3: CASSTQREAFF. In nucleotides, the CDR3 is TGTGCCAGCAGTACCCAGAGAGAAGCTTTCTTT.

This clone was detected a few times. The chain couples TRBV29-1 to TRBJ2-1; D might be TRBD1 (6 bases). The germline CDR1 and CDR2 sequences are SQVTM and ANQGSEA. This CDR3 spans 14 amino acids. The V end was cut by 3 bases, the J end by 1 base, with 10 bases between. The CDR3 protein is CSVERTESYNEQFF. The CDR3 DNA follows: TGCAGCGTTGAGCGGACAGAGTCCTACAATGAGCAGTTCTTC.

This chain links TRBV4-1 with TRBJ2-2; D is ambiguous. CDR1 MGHRA and CDR2 YSYEKL come from the germline V gene. The CDR3 has 16 residues. V was clipped by 1 base and J by 4 bases, with 13 bases between them. CDR3 nucleotide sequence: TGCGCCAGCAGCCAAGTCCGAGCTTGGGCCACCGGGGAGCTGTTTTTT. This codes for CASSQVRAWATGELFF.

The J gene is TRBJ2-5, the V gene TRBV9; tentatively, D is TRBD2 (5 bases). The germline V gene encodes CDR1 SGDLS and CDR2 YYNGEE. V dropped 0 bases and J dropped 2 bases, with 11 bases sitting between them. This CDR3 is 15 amino acids long. CDR3 sequence: CASSVADGGQETQYF. Written as DNA, the CDR3 is TGTGCCAGCAGCGTAGCGGATGGCGGGCAAGAGACCCAGTACTTC.

V gene TRBV2 combines with J gene TRBJ2-7; 7 positions agree with TRBD1. The J segment lost 2 bases and the V segment lost 1 base, leaving 2 bases of the junction unmatched. CDR3 length: 14 residues. CDR1 SNHLY and CDR2 FYNNEI come from the germline V gene. CDR3 amino acids: CASSEDRGTYEQYF. DNA of the CDR3: TGTGCCAGCAGTGAAGACAGGGGAACCTACGAGCAGTACTTC.

This sequence joins TRBV29-1 and TRBJ1-4; TRBD1 might be the D (5 bases). This CDR3 comprises 13 residues. Germline CDR1 SQVTM, CDR2 ANQGSEA. V was cut by 2 bases and J by 6 bases, with 10 bases left in between. CDR3 sequence reads: CSVERGGDEKLFF. The CDR3 nucleotides are TGCAGCGTTGAACGGGGCGGGGATGAAAAACTGTTTTTT.

The V and J genes are TRBV6-6 and TRBJ1-2, with D possibly TRBD1 on 6 matching bases. Trimming removed 5 bases from V and 0 bases from J, with 10 bases in between. The CDR3 spans 14 residues. Per the germline V gene, CDR1 is MNHNY and CDR2 is SVGAGI (reference sequence). CDR3 region: CASSTGTPNYGYTF. The CDR3 DNA follows: TGTGCCAGCAGTACAGGGACCCCTAACTATGGCTACACCTTC.

The J gene is TRBJ2-3, the V gene TRBV27; D might be TRBD2 (6 bases). V was clipped by 5 bases and J by 4 bases, with 25 bases between them. Germline assignment: CDR1 MNHEY and CDR2 SMNVEV (reference sequence). This CDR3 has 18 residues. DNA for the CDR3: TGTGCCAGCAGTCCCGGACGCTTTGCGGGAACAACCCCAGATACGCAGTATTTT. Protein: CASSPGRFAGTTPDTQYF.

The rearrangement uses TRBV7-6 and TRBJ2-5; 7 nucleotides agree with TRBD2. The CDR3 sequence is 18 residues long. The germline CDR1 and CDR2 sequences are SGHVS and FNYEAQ. J lost 2 bases, V lost 2 bases, and 14 bases had no gene match. The CDR3 DNA reads as TGTGCCAGCAGCTTACGCCCCCCTACTAGCGTGGGGCAAGAGACCCAGTACTTC. Its translation: CASSLRPPTSVGQETQYF.

A single count supports this clone. This chain joins TRBV30 and TRBJ2-1, with TRBD2 matching over 13 bases. V was clipped by 1 base and J by 3 bases; unmatched bases: 3. Germline CDR1 is GTSNPN and CDR2 is SVGIG (reference sequence). The CDR3 has 16 residues. This CDR3 reads CAWSAGLAGNYNEQFF. CDR3 in DNA: TGTGCCTGGAGTGCGGGACTAGCGGGAAACTACAATGAGCAGTTCTTC.

The rearrangement joins TRBV29-1 to TRBJ2-2, with D perhaps matching TRBD1 (6 bases). The CDR3 runs 12 residues. Deletions cut 7 bases from V and 5 bases from J, with 11 bases between. Germline lookup yields CDR1 SQVTM and CDR2 ANQGSEA. The CDR3 region has the DNA TGCAGCGCCGAGGGGGTTACCGGGGAGCTGTTTTTT. It specifies CSAEGVTGELFF.

V is TRBV21-1 and J is TRBJ2-5. TRBV21-1 is annotated as a pseudogene. CDR3 length: 15 amino acids. The CDR3 protein is CASSEGAGFSETQYF. CDR3 sequence (DNA): TGTGCCAGCAGCGAGGGAGCAGGGTTCAGTGAGACCCAGTACTTC.

V gene TRBV5-1 combines with J gene TRBJ2-7; 7 bases agree with TRBD1. V gave up 4 bases and J gave up 0 bases; unmatched junction bases: 7. This CDR3 is built from 15 residues. Germline V gene lookup returns CDR1 SGHRS and CDR2 YFSETQ. CDR3 in DNA: TGCGCCAGCAGCGCAGGGGACAGTTCCTCCTACGAGCAGTACTTC. It yields the protein CASSAGDSSSYEQYF. Based on the CDR3 plus reference TRBV5-1 and TRBJ2-7, the full variable domain is KAGVTQTPRYLIKTRGQQVTLSCSPISGHRSVSWYQQTPGQGLQFLFEYFSETQRNKGNFPGRFSGRQFSNSRSEMNVSTLELGDSALYLCASSAGDSSSYEQYFGPGTRLTVT.

The J gene is TRBJ1-1, the V gene TRBV11-2; D not certain. The V and J ends lost 1 base and 5 bases respectively, with 11 bases between them. The CDR3 has 14 amino acids. The germline CDR1 and CDR2 sequences are SGHAT and FQNNGV. The CDR3 sequence is CASSLAPQGTEAFF. DNA for the CDR3: TGTGCCAGCAGCTTAGCCCCACAAGGAACTGAAGCTTTCTTT. The full variable domain, rest sourced from reference TRBV11-2 and TRBJ1-1, is EAGVAQSPRYKIIEKRQSVAFWCNPISGHATLYWYQQILGQGPKLLIQFQNNGVVDDSQLPKDRFSAERLKGVDSTLKIQPAKLEDSAVYLCASSLAPQGTEAFFGQGTRLTVV.

The genes are TRBV13 and TRBJ1-1; D not certain. The CDR3 spans 13 residues. CDR1 PRHDT and CDR2 FYEKMQ come from the germline V gene (reference sequence). The V and J ends lost 3 bases and 1 base respectively, with 6 bases between them. CDR3 region: CASSFAGNTEAFF. CDR3 nucleotide sequence: TGTGCCAGCAGCTTCGCGGGGAACACTGAAGCTTTCTTT.

The chain joins TRBV15 to TRBJ2-5; 7 bases agree with TRBD2. The CDR3 spans 14 residues. J lost 1 base, V lost 2 bases, and 1 base had no gene match. Germline-derived CDR1 and CDR2 are LNHNV and YYDKDF (reference sequence). The CDR3: CATSRRTSQETQYF. CDR3 coding DNA: TGTGCCACCAGCAGACGGACTAGCCAAGAGACCCAGTACTTC.

This clone was seen a few times. This chain connects TRBV6-5 to TRBJ2-1; no firm D call. There are 11 residues in the CDR3. Germline-derived CDR1 and CDR2 are MNHEY and SVGAGI. Trimming removed 5 bases at V and 3 bases at J, with 2 bases between. The CDR3 sequence: CASSNYNEQFF. CDR3 bases: TGTGCCAGCAGTAACTACAATGAGCAGTTCTTC.

This clone was counted a few times. Germline is not matched at one junction end, which may reflect a read error. The rearrangement links TRBV7-7 to TRBJ2-2, with D unclear. Germline CDR1 reads SSHAT; CDR2 reads FNYEAQ (reference sequence). CDR3 length: 14 amino acids. CDR3 coding DNA: TGTGCTAGCAGCCCCCGCCGCGACACCGGGGAGCTGTTTTTT. This translates into CASSPRRDTGELFF.

The V call is TRBV10-2, the J call TRBJ2-5, with D unresolved. The V and J ends lost 3 bases and 10 bases respectively, with 15 bases between them. The CDR3 length is 13 residues. CDR1 and CDR2 (germline): WSHSY, SAAADI. CDR3 amino acids: CASSDYGPRDQYF. The CDR3 DNA reads as TGCGCCAGCAGTGACTATGGACCCCGAGACCAGTACTTC.

This chain connects TRBV10-2 to TRBJ2-3; D is uncertain. CDR1 is WSHSY, CDR2 SAAADI, per germline. The CDR3 contains 12 residues. Deletions cut 8 bases from V and 5 bases from J, with 11 bases between. CDR3 DNA: TGCGCCAGCTCTTCTCTGGGAGATACGCAGTATTTT. It codes for CASSSLGDTQYF.

This clone was picked up a small number of times. V is TRBV18 and J is TRBJ1-1, with 8 bases matching TRBD1. The V gene's germline CDR1 is KGHSH and CDR2 LQKENI. V trimming: 6 bases; J trimming: 0 bases; junction bases outside the gene matches: 6. There are 15 residues in the CDR3. The CDR3 sequence: CASSADRAMNTEAFF. The CDR3 DNA reads as TGTGCCAGCTCTGCGGACAGGGCCATGAACACTGAAGCTTTCTTT. The whole variable domain, remainder taken from reference TRBV18 and TRBJ1-1, is NAGVMQNPRHLVRRRGQEARLRCSPMKGHSHVYWYRQLPEEGLKFMVYLQKENIIDESGMPKERFSAEFPKEGPSILRIQQVVRGDSAAYFCASSADRAMNTEAFFGQGTRLTVV.

This clone was counted only a few times. The chain uses TRBV19 and TRBJ1-2; 9 nucleotides match TRBD1. Germline CDR1 reads LNHDA; CDR2 reads SQIVND (reference sequence). The J segment lost 6 bases and the V segment lost 6 bases, leaving 8 bases of the junction unmatched. CDR3 size: 14 residues. The CDR3: CASRETRDRDGYTF. The CDR3 DNA is TGTGCCAGTAGGGAGACCCGGGACAGGGATGGCTACACCTTC.

The V call is TRBV28, the J call TRBJ2-1; no clear D. The CDR3 totals 14 residues. Germline-derived CDR1 and CDR2 are MDHEN and SYDVKM. Trimming removed 2 bases from V and 2 bases from J, with 7 bases in between. CDR3 nucleotides: TGTGCCAGCAGTTTAGATTTCCCCTACAATGAGCAGTTCTTC. It translates to CASSLDFPYNEQFF.